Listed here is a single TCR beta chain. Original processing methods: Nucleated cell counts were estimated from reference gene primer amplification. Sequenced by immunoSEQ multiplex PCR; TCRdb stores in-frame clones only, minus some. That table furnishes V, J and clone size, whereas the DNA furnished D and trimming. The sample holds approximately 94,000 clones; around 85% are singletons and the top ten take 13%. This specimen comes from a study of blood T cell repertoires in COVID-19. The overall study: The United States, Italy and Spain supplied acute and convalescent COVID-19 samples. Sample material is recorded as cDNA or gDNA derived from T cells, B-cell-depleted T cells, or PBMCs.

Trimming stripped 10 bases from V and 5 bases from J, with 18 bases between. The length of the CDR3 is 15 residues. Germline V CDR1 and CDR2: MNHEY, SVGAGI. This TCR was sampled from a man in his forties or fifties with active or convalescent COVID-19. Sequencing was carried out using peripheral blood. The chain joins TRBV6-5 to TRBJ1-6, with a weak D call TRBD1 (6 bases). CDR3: CANRTTGFDNSPLHF. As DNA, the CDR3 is TGTGCCAACAGGACGACAGGTTTCGATAATTCACCCCTCCACTTT.